This entry lists 31 T cell receptor beta chains sequenced from one sample in a study of cytotoxic CD8 clonotypes in ibrutinib-treated CLL. Profiling relied on immunoSEQ multiplex PCR, and the TCRdb table lists in-frame clones only, not all of them. The sample lists roughly 200,000 clones; approximately 79% were seen once. The sequencing here drew on PBMCs, taken after 12 months of ibrutinib treatment. The receptors stem from a human donor with chronic lymphocytic leukemia.

The rearrangement uses TRBV28 and TRBJ2-7; 7 positions match TRBD1. The germline V gene has CDR1 MDHEN and CDR2 SYDVKM. The CDR3 is 13 residues long. V was pared by 4 bases and J by 2 bases, with 2 bases of the junction left unmatched. The CDR3 protein is CASSSGQTYEQYF. DNA for the CDR3: TGTGCCAGCAGTTCGGGACAGACCTACGAGCAGTACTTC.

The V gene is TRBV4-1, the J gene TRBJ1-1; 8 positions agree with TRBD1. The V and J ends lost 1 base and 0 bases, in that order; junction bases with no gene match: 10. The CDR3 covers 18 residues. From germline, CDR1 is MGHRA and CDR2 YSYEKL. For the CDR3, the DNA is TGCGCCAGCAGCCAAGCGGGGCAGGGGGCTAAGATGAACACTGAAGCTTTCTTT. Protein product: CASSQAGQGAKMNTEAFF.

V is TRBV6-6 and J is TRBJ1-5, with 9 nucleotides matching TRBD1. CDR3 length: 15 amino acids. V trimming: 6 bases; J trimming: 5 bases; junction bases outside the gene matches: 8. CDR1 is MNHNY, CDR2 SVGAGI, per germline (reference sequence). CDR3 residues: CASRQPTGGDQPQHF. The CDR3 DNA is TGTGCCAGCAGACAACCTACAGGGGGCGATCAGCCCCAGCATTTT.

The rearrangement uses TRBV15 and TRBJ2-7, with D maybe TRBD2 (5 bases). This CDR3 spans 15 amino acids. V lost 0 bases to trimming and J lost 2 bases, with 11 bases between them. CDR1 is LNHNV, CDR2 YYDKDF, per germline (reference sequence). The CDR3 nucleotides read TGTGCCACCAGCAGAGATAAGCGGCACACCTACGAGCAGTACTTC. This translates into CATSRDKRHTYEQYF.

The rearrangement links TRBV4-1 to TRBJ2-7; 10 positions match TRBD2. The V gene's germline CDR1 is MGHRA and CDR2 YSYEKL. The V gene end was trimmed by 1 base and the J gene end by 1 base; junction bases not matched to a gene: 7. This CDR3 spans 17 amino acids. Here the CDR3 reads CASSQVPSGRTSYEQYF. CDR3 nucleotides: TGCGCCAGCAGCCAAGTCCCTAGCGGGAGAACATCCTACGAGCAGTACTTC.

This clone was seen only a few times. The gene calls are TRBV9 and TRBJ2-2, with unresolved D. The V end was cut by 1 base, the J end by 4 bases, with 8 bases between. The CDR3 spans 14 residues. Germline CDR1 SGDLS, CDR2 YYNGEE. For the CDR3, the DNA is TGTGCCAGCAGCGTACGGCCGAGCACCGGGGAGCTGTTTTTT. It translates to CASSVRPSTGELFF.

The V and J genes are TRBV18 and TRBJ1-5; no definite D call. This CDR3 comprises 12 residues. CDR1 and CDR2 from the germline V gene are KGHSH and LQKENI. V dropped 4 bases and J dropped 4 bases, with 5 bases sitting between them. The CDR3 here is CASSRQNQPQHF. The CDR3 DNA reads TGTGCCAGCTCACGTCAAAATCAGCCCCAGCATTTT. Combining the CDR3 with reference TRBV18 and TRBJ1-5 gives the whole variable domain NAGVMQNPRHLVRRRGQEARLRCSPMKGHSHVYWYRQLPEEGLKFMVYLQKENIIDESGMPKERFSAEFPKEGPSILRIQQVVRGDSAAYFCASSRQNQPQHFGDGTRLSIL.

Comments on this clone: At one end, the junction sequence differs from germline, possibly due to a read error. CDR3 sequence (DNA): TGTGCCAGCAGCTCCGCCTACCAGGTAAACAGTGAAGCTTTCTTT. It translates to CASSSAYQVNSEAFF. V usage is TRBV7-9 and J usage is TRBJ1-1; D remains unclear. The CDR3 loop spans 15 amino acids. Germline V CDR1 and CDR2: SEHNR, FQNEAQ (reference sequence).

V is TRBV9 and J is TRBJ2-5, with D hard to call. Per germline, CDR1 SGDLS and CDR2 YYNGEE. The CDR3 is 15 residues long. The germline V and J ends were trimmed by 2 bases and 1 base, with 12 bases remaining between them. The CDR3 DNA reads TGTGCCAGCAGCGTTGCAGGACGGTCCCAAGAGACCCAGTACTTC. Its translation: CASSVAGRSQETQYF.

V is TRBV30 and J is TRBJ2-1, with 7 positions matching TRBD1. Per germline, CDR1 GTSNPN and CDR2 SVGIG (reference sequence). The CDR3 consists of 12 residues. V dropped 4 bases and J dropped 6; count of bases not matched to a gene: 3. The chain's CDR3 is CAWNRDSNEQFF. CDR3 in DNA: TGTGCCTGGAACCGGGACAGCAATGAGCAGTTCTTC.

The J gene is TRBJ1-2, the V gene TRBV5-6, with D maybe TRBD1 (5 bases). This CDR3 region has 14 residues. Per the germline V gene, CDR1 is SGHDT and CDR2 is YYEEEE. Trimming took 3 bases from V and 10 from J, leaving 19 bases between them. This chain's CDR3 is CASSSPGDGADYTF. The CDR3 DNA is TGTGCCAGCAGCTCCCCGGGTGACGGGGCAGACTACACCTTC. Full variable domain (missing parts from reference TRBV5-6 and TRBJ1-2): DAGVTQSPTHLIKTRGQQVTLRCSPKSGHDTVSWYQQALGQGPQFIFQYYEEEERQRGNFPDRFSGHQFPNYSSELNVNALLLGDSALYLCASSSPGDGADYTFGSGTRLTVV.

CDR3 protein: CASSLRDSLYEQYF. The CDR3 nucleotides read TGTGCCAGCAGTTTACGGGACAGCCTCTACGAGCAGTACTTC. The V gene is TRBV27, the J gene TRBJ2-7; 7 positions agree with TRBD1. The J segment lost 3 bases and the V segment lost 2 bases, leaving 4 bases of the junction unmatched. CDR1 and CDR2 (germline): MNHEY, SMNVEV (reference sequence). The CDR3 loop spans 14 amino acids.

This rearrangement joins TRBV6-1 to TRBJ2-7, with D perhaps being TRBD1 or TRBD2 (5 bases each). This CDR3 is built from 14 residues. The germline gives CDR1 MNHNS, CDR2 SASEGT. V was shortened by 7 bases and J by 6 bases, with 19 bases between the two germline ends. CDR3 sequence reads: CASTHSGAAAEQYF. CDR3 coding DNA: TGTGCCAGCACCCACTCCGGGGCAGCCGCCGAGCAGTACTTC.

The V gene is TRBV18, the J gene TRBJ2-6; D ambiguous. CDR1 is KGHSH, CDR2 LQKENI, per germline. V shed 1 base and J shed 0 bases, with 13 bases lying between them. The CDR3 has 18 amino acids. CDR3 in amino acids: CASSPRVIGLSGANVLTF. CDR3 DNA sequence: TGTGCCAGCTCACCACGGGTAATAGGGCTCTCTGGGGCCAACGTCCTGACTTTC. Using reference TRBV18 and TRBJ2-6 for the parts outside the CDR3, the full variable domain is NAGVMQNPRHLVRRRGQEARLRCSPMKGHSHVYWYRQLPEEGLKFMVYLQKENIIDESGMPKERFSAEFPKEGPSILRIQQVVRGDSAAYFCASSPRVIGLSGANVLTFGAGSRLTVL.

The table lists this clone with a count of one. This chain connects TRBV7-8 to TRBJ2-1, with TRBD2 identical over 8 bases. Germline V gives CDR1 SGHVS, CDR2 FQNEAQ. CDR3 length: 16 amino acids. V lost 3 bases and J lost 3; bases outside the gene matches: 7. The CDR3 sequence is CASSFRAGANYNEQFF. The CDR3 nucleotides are TGTGCCAGCAGCTTTAGAGCGGGGGCCAACTACAATGAGCAGTTCTTC. Looking up the rest from reference TRBV7-8 and TRBJ2-1 gives the full variable domain: GAGVSQSPRYKVAKRGQDVALRCDPISGHVSLFWYQQALGQGPEFLTYFQNEAQLDKSGLPSDRFFAERPEGSVSTLKIQRTQQEDSAVYLCASSFRAGANYNEQFFGPGTRLTVL.

The V gene is TRBV29-1, the J gene TRBJ1-2; no clear D gene. With 4 bases removed from V and 4 bases from J, the gap between germline ends came to 10 bases. The CDR3 loop spans 12 amino acids. The germline V gene has CDR1 SQVTM and CDR2 ANQGSEA. CDR3 nucleotide sequence: TGCAGCGTTGCCGGTTTCCTCTATGGCTACACCTTC. Translated: CSVAGFLYGYTF.

In its sample, this clone was seen many times. V and J are TRBV25-1 and TRBJ1-4, with TRBD1 matching 8 bases. Germline assignment: CDR1 MGHDK and CDR2 SYGVNS. V gave up 9 bases and J gave up 0 bases; unmatched junction bases: 6. This CDR3 spans 15 amino acids. As DNA, the CDR3 is TGTGCCAGTGTGGACAGGGCTGCAACTAATGAAAAACTGTTTTTT. Translation gives CASVDRAATNEKLFF.

CDR3 amino acids: CASKPVVAAYEQYF. The CDR3 DNA reads as TGTGCCAGCAAGCCCGTAGTTGCGGCATACGAGCAGTACTTC. This chain joins TRBV27 and TRBJ2-7; unclear D gene. This CDR3 has 14 amino acids. Trimming left V 7 bases short and J 4 bases short, with 17 bases between. Germline lookup yields CDR1 MNHEY and CDR2 SMNVEV (reference sequence).

The rearrangement links TRBV19 to TRBJ1-4, with D perhaps matching TRBD1 (5 bases). Looked up from germline, CDR1 is LNHDA and CDR2 is SQIVND (reference sequence). The CDR3 consists of 15 residues. V lost 3 bases and J lost 6, with 14 bases in between. DNA for the CDR3: TGTGCCAGTAGTATCGGGGGGGTGAGGGATGAAAAACTGTTTTTT. Amino acid sequence: CASSIGGVRDEKLFF. Combining the CDR3 with reference TRBV19 and TRBJ1-4 gives the whole variable domain DGGITQSPKYLFRKEGQNVTLSCEQNLNHDAMYWYRQDPGQGLRLIYYSQIVNDFQKGDIAEGYSVSREKKESFPLTVTSAQKNPTAFYLCASSIGGVRDEKLFFGSGTQLSVL.

The rearrangement uses TRBV2 and TRBJ2-7, with TRBD2 matching 13 bases. V lost 7 bases and J lost 7; bases outside the gene matches: 4. The CDR3 is 13 residues long. Per the germline V gene, CDR1 is SNHLY and CDR2 is FYNNEI. The CDR3: CASNGLAGDEQYF. CDR3 nucleotide sequence: TGTGCCAGCAACGGACTAGCGGGGGATGAGCAGTACTTC.

The rearrangement links TRBV9 to TRBJ2-1; 7 bases line up with TRBD1. CDR1 SGDLS and CDR2 YYNGEE come from the germline V gene. V lost 1 base and J lost 8; bases outside the gene matches: 6. The CDR3 has 14 amino acids. The CDR3 loop is CASSVSQGVDEQFF. As DNA, the CDR3 is TGTGCCAGCAGCGTATCCCAGGGGGTCGATGAGCAGTTCTTC.

CDR3 residues: CASSVDPSTAGNTIYF. The CDR3 nucleotides read TGTGCCAGCAGCGTAGATCCCTCCACTGCAGGAAACACCATATATTTT. The V and J genes are TRBV9 and TRBJ1-3; D is unclear. The CDR3 is 16 residues long. Germline CDR1 SGDLS, CDR2 YYNGEE. Between the trimmed V and J ends, which lost 0 bases and 4 bases, there was a span of 14 bases.

CDR3 amino acids: CASSVMADSSYEQYF. The DNA for the CDR3 is TGTGCCAGCAGCGTGATGGCGGACAGCTCCTACGAGCAGTACTTC. The J gene is TRBJ2-7, the V gene TRBV9, with D perhaps TRBD1 (6 bases). This CDR3 is 15 amino acids long. Germline V gene lookup returns CDR1 SGDLS and CDR2 YYNGEE. Trimming shortened V by 2 bases and J by 0 bases, and 12 bases separated the two germline ends.

This clone was detected only once. This sequence joins TRBV27 and TRBJ2-7, with 8 bases fitting TRBD1. The junction had 9 bases not matched to a gene; V was cut back by 3 bases and J by 5 bases. The CDR3 contains 15 residues. Looked up from germline, CDR1 is MNHEY and CDR2 is SMNVEV (reference sequence). The CDR3 nucleotides read TGTGCCAGCAGTTTCGGCGGACAGGGCGAAAACGAGCAGTACTTC. Translating it yields CASSFGGQGENEQYF.

The chain joins TRBV5-1 to TRBJ2-7; D is perhaps TRBD1 or TRBD2 (5 bases each). Germline loops: CDR1 SGHRS, CDR2 YFSETQ. V lost 0 bases and J 3 bases, leaving 16 bases between the germline ends. The CDR3 is 16 residues long. The CDR3 sequence: CASSLALPRDGYEQYF. As DNA, the CDR3 is TGCGCCAGCAGCTTGGCCCTCCCCCGGGACGGCTACGAGCAGTACTTC.

The chain has TRBV4-1 and TRBJ1-2, with 7 bases matching TRBD1. The CDR3 length is 16 residues. Per the germline V gene, CDR1 is MGHRA and CDR2 is YSYEKL. Unmatched junction bases numbered 8, after V lost 0 bases and J lost 4 bases. This chain's CDR3 is CASSQDGTGVSYGYTF. For the CDR3, the DNA is TGCGCCAGCAGCCAAGATGGCACAGGGGTTTCCTATGGCTACACCTTC.

The V and J genes are TRBV11-3 and TRBJ1-1, with D unresolved. The CDR3 has 13 amino acids. The germline gives CDR1 SGHNT, CDR2 YENEEA. Trimming cost V 5 bases and J 0 bases, with 7 bases left between them. As DNA, the CDR3 is TGTGCCAGCAGCCCCGGTCTGAACACTGAAGCTTTCTTT. It translates to CASSPGLNTEAFF.

The chain links TRBV5-6 to TRBJ2-5, with TRBD2 matching 13 bases. The germline CDR1 and CDR2 sequences are SGHDT and YYEEEE. CDR3 size: 18 residues. J was trimmed by 6 bases and V by 5 bases; bases with no gene match: 16. DNA for the CDR3: TGTGCCAGCAGATCGGATCACTTACTAGCGGGAGGGGATAAGACCCAGTACTTC. Its translation is CASRSDHLLAGGDKTQYF.

The CDR3 nucleotides read TGCGCCAGCAGTCAATGGCTAGGATGCCGATCTAACTATGGCTACACCTTC. Its translation is CASSQWLGCRSNYGYTF. The chain has TRBV23-1 and TRBJ1-2, with no clear D. TRBV23-1 has ORF status, its function being uncertain. CDR3 size: 17 residues. V lost 1 base to trimming and J lost 0 bases, with 15 bases between them.

The sample holds a few counts of this clone. The chain is built from TRBV10-2 and TRBJ2-5; 12 bases are shared with TRBD2. CDR1 and CDR2 from the germline V gene are WSHSY and SAAADI. V lost 6 bases to trimming and J lost 5 bases; unmatched junction nucleotides: 7. The CDR3 contains 15 residues. The CDR3 DNA follows: TGCGCCAGCAGACAACTAGCGGGAGGAGGGGAGACCCAGTACTTC. Translation gives CASRQLAGGGETQYF.

The chain employs TRBV11-3 and TRBJ1-6, with a tentative D call TRBD1 (5 bases). There are 15 residues in the CDR3. Trimming stripped 4 bases from V and 6 bases from J, with 13 bases between. CDR1 is SGHNT, CDR2 YENEEA, per germline. The CDR3 DNA reads TGTGCCAGCAGCTACGACAGTGGGGGTAATTCACCCCTCCACTTT. Translated: CASSYDSGGNSPLHF.